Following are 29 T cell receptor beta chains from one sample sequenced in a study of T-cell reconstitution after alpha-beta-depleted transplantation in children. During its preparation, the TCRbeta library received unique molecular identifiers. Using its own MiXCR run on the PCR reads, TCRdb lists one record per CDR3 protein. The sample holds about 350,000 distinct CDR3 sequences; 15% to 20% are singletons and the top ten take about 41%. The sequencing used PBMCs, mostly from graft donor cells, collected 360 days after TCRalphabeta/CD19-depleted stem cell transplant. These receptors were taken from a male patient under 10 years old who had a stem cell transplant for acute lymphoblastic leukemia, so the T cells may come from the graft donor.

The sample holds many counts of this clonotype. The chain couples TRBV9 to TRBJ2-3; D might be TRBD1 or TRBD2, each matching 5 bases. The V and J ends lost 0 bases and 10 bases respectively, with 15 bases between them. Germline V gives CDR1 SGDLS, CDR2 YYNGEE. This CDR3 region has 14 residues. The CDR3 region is CASSVEGLASPQYF. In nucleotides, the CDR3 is TGTGCCAGCAGCGTAGAGGGGTTAGCGTCCCCGCAGTATTTT. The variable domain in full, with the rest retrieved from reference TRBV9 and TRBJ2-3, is DSGVTQTPKHLITATGQRVTLRCSPRSGDLSVYWYQQSLDQGLQFLIQYYNGEERAKGNILERFSAQQFPDLHSELNLSSLELGDSALYFCASSVEGLASPQYFGPGTRLTVL.

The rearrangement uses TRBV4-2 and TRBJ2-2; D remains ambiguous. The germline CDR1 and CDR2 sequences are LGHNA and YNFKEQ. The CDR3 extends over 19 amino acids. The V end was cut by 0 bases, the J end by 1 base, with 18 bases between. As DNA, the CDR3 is TGTGCCAGCAGCCAAGAAGCCCCCTTGGAACTTGTGAACACCGGGGAGCTGTTTTTT. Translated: CASSQEAPLELVNTGELFF.

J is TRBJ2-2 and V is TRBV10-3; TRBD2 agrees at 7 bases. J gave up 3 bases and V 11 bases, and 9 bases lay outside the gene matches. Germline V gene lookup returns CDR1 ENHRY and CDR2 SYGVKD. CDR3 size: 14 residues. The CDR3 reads CAVRLARDTGELFF. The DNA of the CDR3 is TGTGCCGTTCGACTAGCCCGAGACACCGGGGAGCTGTTTTTT.

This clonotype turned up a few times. For the CDR3, the DNA is TGTGCCGGTGGACAGGGGGATTCACCCCTCCACTTT. This encodes CAGGQGDSPLHF. The chain employs TRBV28 and TRBJ1-6; 10 bases line up with TRBD1. J was trimmed by 8 bases and V by 11 bases; bases with no gene match: 3. The CDR3 runs to 12 residues. Germline assignment: CDR1 MDHEN and CDR2 SYDVKM.

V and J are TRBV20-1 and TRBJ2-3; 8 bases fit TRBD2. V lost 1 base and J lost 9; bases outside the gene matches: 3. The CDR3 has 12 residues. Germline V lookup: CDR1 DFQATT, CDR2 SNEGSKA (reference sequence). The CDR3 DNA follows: TGCAGTGCTAGAGCGGGGGGGCAGACGCAGTATTTT. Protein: CSARAGGQTQYF.

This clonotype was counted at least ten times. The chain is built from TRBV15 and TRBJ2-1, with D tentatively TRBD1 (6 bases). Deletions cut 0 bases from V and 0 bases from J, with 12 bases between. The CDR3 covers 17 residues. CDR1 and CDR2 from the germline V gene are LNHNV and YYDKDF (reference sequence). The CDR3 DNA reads TGTGCCACCAGCAGAGACCTAAGGACAGCCTCCTACAATGAGCAGTTCTTC. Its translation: CATSRDLRTASYNEQFF.

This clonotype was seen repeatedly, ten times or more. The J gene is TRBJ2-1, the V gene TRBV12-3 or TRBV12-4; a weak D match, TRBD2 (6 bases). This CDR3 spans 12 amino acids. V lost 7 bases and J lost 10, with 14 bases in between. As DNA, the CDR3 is TGTGCCAGCACCTTTAGCGGAGGAGAGCAGTTCTTC. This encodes CASTFSGGEQFF.

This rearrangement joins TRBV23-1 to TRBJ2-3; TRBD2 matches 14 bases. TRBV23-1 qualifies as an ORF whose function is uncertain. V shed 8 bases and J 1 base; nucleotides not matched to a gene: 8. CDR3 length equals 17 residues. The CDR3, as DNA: TGCGCCAGCGGAGCGACTAGCGGGAGGGCTGGCACAGATACGCAGTATTTT. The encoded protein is CASGATSGRAGTDTQYF.

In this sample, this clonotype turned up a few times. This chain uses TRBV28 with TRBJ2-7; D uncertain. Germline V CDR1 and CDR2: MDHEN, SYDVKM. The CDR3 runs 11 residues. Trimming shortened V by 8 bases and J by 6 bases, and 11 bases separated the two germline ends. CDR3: CASGDVVEQYF. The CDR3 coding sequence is TGTGCCAGCGGCGACGTGGTCGAGCAGTACTTC.

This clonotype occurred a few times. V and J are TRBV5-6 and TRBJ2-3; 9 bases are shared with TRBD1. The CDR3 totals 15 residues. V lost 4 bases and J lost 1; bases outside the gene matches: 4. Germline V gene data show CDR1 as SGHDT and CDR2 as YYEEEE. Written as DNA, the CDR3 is TGTGCCAGCAGCGGATGGACAGGGGGCACAGATACGCAGTATTTT. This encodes CASSGWTGGTDTQYF. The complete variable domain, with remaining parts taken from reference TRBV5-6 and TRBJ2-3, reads DAGVTQSPTHLIKTRGQQVTLRCSPKSGHDTVSWYQQALGQGPQFIFQYYEEEERQRGNFPDRFSGHQFPNYSSELNVNALLLGDSALYLCASSGWTGGTDTQYFGPGTRLTVL.

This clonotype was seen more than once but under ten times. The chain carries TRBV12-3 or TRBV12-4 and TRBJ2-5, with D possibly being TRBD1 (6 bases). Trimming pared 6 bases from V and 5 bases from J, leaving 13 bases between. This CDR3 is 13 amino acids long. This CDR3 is CASSNTGMETQYF. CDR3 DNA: TGTGCCAGCAGCAACACAGGGATGGAGACCCAGTACTTC.

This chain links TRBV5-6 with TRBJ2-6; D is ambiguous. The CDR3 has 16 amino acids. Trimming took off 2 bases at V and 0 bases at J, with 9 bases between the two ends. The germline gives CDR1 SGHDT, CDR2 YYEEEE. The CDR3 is CASSFFVSSGANVLTF. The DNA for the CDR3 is TGTGCCAGCAGCTTTTTCGTCAGCTCTGGGGCCAACGTCCTGACTTTC.

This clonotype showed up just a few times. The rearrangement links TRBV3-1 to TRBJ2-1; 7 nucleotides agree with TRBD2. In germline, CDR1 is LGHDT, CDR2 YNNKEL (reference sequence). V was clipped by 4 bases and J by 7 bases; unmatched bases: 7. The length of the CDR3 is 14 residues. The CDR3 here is CASSPAGLGNEQFF. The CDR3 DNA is TGTGCCAGCAGCCCAGCGGGACTGGGGAATGAGCAGTTCTTC.

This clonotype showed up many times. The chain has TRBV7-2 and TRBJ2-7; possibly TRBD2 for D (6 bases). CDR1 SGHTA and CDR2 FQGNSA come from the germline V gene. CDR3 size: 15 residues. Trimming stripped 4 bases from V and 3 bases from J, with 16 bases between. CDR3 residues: CASSSAGPTLYEQYF. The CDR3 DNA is TGTGCCAGCAGCTCTGCGGGACCTACGCTCTACGAGCAGTACTTC.

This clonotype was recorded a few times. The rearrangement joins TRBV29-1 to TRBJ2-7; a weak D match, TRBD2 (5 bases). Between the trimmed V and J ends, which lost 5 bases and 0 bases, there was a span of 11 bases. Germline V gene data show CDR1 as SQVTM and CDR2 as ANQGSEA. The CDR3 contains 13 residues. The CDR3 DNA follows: TGCAGCGTTTTTAGGGAGAACTCCTACGAGCAGTACTTC. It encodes CSVFRENSYEQYF.

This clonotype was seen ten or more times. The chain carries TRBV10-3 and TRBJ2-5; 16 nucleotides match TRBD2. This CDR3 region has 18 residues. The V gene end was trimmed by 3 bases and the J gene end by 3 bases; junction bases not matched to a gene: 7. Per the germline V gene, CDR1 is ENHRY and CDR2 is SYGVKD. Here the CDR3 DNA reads TGTGCCATCAGTGACCCGGGACTAGCGGGAGGGCCCGAAGAGACCCAGTACTTC. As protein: CAISDPGLAGGPEETQYF.

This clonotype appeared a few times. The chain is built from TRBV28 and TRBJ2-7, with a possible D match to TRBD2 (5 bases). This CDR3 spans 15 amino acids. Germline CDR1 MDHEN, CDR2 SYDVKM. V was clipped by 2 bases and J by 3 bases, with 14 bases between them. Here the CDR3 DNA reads TGTGCCAGCAGTTTAAACAGAGGGTCCTACTACGAGCAGTACTTC. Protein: CASSLNRGSYYEQYF.

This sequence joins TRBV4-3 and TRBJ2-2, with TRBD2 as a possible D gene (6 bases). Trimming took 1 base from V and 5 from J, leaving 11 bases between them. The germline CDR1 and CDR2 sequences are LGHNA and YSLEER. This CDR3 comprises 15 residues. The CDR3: CASSQGDSGTGELFF. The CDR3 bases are TGCGCCAGCAGCCAAGGGGACTCCGGGACCGGGGAGCTGTTTTTT.

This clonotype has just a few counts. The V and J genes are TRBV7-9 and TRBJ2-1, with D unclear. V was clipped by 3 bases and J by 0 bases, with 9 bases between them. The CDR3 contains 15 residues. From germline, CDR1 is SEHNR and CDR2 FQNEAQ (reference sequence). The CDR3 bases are TGTGCCAGCAGCTTCAGTCTCGGCTCCTACAATGAGCAGTTCTTC. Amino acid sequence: CASSFSLGSYNEQFF.

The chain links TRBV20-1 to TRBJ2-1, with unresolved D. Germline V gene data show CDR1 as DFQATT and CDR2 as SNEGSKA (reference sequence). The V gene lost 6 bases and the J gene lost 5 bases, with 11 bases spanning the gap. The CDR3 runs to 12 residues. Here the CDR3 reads CSARTANNEQFF. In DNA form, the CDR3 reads TGCAGTGCCAGGACGGCCAACAATGAGCAGTTCTTC.

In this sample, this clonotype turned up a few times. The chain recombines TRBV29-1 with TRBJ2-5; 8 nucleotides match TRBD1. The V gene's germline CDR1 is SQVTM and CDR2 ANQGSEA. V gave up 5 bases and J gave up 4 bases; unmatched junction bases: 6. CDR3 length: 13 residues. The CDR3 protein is CSVPRTGLETQYF. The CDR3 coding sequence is TGCAGCGTTCCAAGGACAGGGCTAGAGACCCAGTACTTC.

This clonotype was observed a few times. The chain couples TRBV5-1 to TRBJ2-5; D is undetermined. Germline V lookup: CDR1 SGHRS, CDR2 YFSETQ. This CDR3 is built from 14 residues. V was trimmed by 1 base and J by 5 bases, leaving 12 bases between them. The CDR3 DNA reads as TGCGCCAGCAGCTTGAGGGTAGCTTTGGAGACCCAGTACTTC. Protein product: CASSLRVALETQYF.

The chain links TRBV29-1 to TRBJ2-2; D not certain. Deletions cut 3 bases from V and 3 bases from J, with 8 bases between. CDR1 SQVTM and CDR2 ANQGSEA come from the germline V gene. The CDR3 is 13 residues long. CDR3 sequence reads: CSVDRLDTGELFF. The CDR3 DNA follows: TGCAGCGTTGACAGGCTGGACACCGGGGAGCTGTTTTTT.

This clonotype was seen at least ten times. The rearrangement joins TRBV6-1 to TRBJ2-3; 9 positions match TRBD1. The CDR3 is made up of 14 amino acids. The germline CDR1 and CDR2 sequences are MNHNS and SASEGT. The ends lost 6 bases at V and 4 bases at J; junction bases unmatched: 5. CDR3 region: CASSKDRGADTQYF. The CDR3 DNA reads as TGTGCCAGCAGCAAGGACAGGGGCGCAGATACGCAGTATTTT.

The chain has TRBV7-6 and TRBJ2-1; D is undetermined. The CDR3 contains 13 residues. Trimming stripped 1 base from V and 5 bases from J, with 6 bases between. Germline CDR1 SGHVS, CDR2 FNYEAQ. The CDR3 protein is CASSLVEHNEQFF. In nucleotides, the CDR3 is TGTGCCAGCAGCTTAGTAGAGCACAATGAGCAGTTCTTC.

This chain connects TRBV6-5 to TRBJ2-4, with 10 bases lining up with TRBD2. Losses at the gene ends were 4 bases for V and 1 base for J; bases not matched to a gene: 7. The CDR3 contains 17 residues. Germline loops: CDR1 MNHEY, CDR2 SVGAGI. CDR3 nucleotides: TGTGCCAGCAGTTCACTCCCAGCGGGAGGGGCCAAAAACATTCAGTACTTC. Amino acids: CASSSLPAGGAKNIQYF.

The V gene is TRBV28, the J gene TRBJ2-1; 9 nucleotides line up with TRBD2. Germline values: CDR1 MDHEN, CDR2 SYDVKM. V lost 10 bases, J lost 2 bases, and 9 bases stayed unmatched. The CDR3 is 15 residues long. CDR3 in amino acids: CATRMAGGPYNEQFF. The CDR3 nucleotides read TGTGCCACCAGGATGGCGGGAGGGCCCTACAATGAGCAGTTCTTC.

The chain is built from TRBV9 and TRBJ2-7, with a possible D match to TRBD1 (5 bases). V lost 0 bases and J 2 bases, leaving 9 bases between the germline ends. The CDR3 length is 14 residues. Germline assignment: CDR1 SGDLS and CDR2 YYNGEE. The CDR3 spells CASSVGGRAYEQYF. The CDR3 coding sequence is TGTGCCAGCAGCGTAGGGGGCAGGGCCTACGAGCAGTACTTC.

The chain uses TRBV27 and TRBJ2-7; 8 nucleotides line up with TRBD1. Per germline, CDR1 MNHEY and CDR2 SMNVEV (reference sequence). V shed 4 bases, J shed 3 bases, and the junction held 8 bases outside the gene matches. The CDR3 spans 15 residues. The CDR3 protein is CASSSGQGTDYEQYF. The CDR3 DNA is TGTGCCAGCAGTTCCGGACAGGGAACCGACTACGAGCAGTACTTC.